These T cell receptor beta chains were read from a single sample in a study of Graves' ophthalmopathy and Graves' hyperthyroidism. TCRdb itself ran the multiplex PCR reads through MiXCR, one entry per CDR3 protein. The sample yields 200,000 to 250,000 distinct CDR3 sequences, 20% to 25% seen once. Sequencing input: peripheral blood. These receptors came from a woman aged 50 to 60 with Graves' ophthalmopathy. CDR3s include the opening cysteine and the closing phenylalanine or tryptophan. D genes are given only for firm matches. Only part of the rows carry a size: once, few, many, or a class if the clone is expanded.

many | . | TRBJ1-6 | TRBV7-3 | TGTGCCAGCAGCTTAACGTACCGGGATAATTCACCCCTCCACTTT | CASSLTYRDNSPLHF
. | . | TRBJ1-5 | TRBV19 | TGTGCCAGTAGGGGACAAAGGGGTAACAATCAGCCCCAGCATTTT | CASRGQRGNNQPQHF
many | . | TRBJ2-5 | TRBV24-1 | TGTGCCACCAGTGATGAAGGACATCAAGAGACCCAGTACTTC | CATSDEGHQETQYF
. | . | TRBJ2-2 | TRBV12-3/TRBV12-4 | TGTGCCAGCAGTTTTGACTACCCGAACACCGGGGAGCTGTTTTTT | CASSFDYPNTGELFF
. | TRBD1 | TRBJ2-6 | TRBV19 | TGTGCCAGTAGTGCTCGATCCGGGACAGGGTTGTATGGGGCCAACGTCCTGACTTTC | CASSARSGTGLYGANVLTF
. | TRBD1 | TRBJ1-2 | TRBV12-3/TRBV12-4 | TGTGCCAGCAGTTACCTGGGACAGTACTATGGCTACAGCTTC | CASSYLGQYYGYSF
. | . | TRBJ1-2 | TRBV3-1 | TGTGCCAGCAGCCAAGGCCCTTTCAAAAGCTACACCTTC | CASSQGPFKSYTF
many | TRBD2 | TRBJ2-7 | TRBV12-3/TRBV12-4 | TGTGCCAGCACCCCGGCTAGCGGGAGTCGCTACGAGCAGTACTTC | CASTPASGSRYEQYF
. | TRBD1 | TRBJ2-7 | TRBV19 | TGTGCCAGTAGTATCCCCGGGACAGGGGCCTACGAGCAGTACTTC | CASSIPGTGAYEQYF
many | . | TRBJ2-7 | TRBV12-3/TRBV12-4 | TGTGCCAGCTCGGACGGCTACGAGCAGTACTTC | CASSDGYEQYF
many | . | TRBJ2-2 | TRBV18 | TGTGCCAGCTCACCAGAAATGGTCGGGGAGCTGTTTTTT | CASSPEMVGELFF
. | . | TRBJ2-2 | TRBV6-5 | TGTGCCAGCAGTTACTTGGAGACCGGGGAGCTGTTTTTT | CASSYLETGELFF
. | . | TRBJ1-1 | TRBV28 | TGTGCCAGCAGTTTTGCAGGGACCGACACTGAAGCTTTCTTT | CASSFAGTDTEAFF
. | . | TRBJ1-1 | TRBV12-3/TRBV12-4 | TGTGCCAGCAGTTTCCTAGGGAGGGTCACTGAAGCTTACTTT | CASSFLGRVTEAYF
many | . | TRBJ1-1 | TRBV2 | TGTGCCAGCAGTGTCCGTGGACCCTCCGGTACTGAAGCTTTCTTT | CASSVRGPSGTEAFF
. | TRBD1 | TRBJ2-7 | TRBV10-2 | TGCGCCAGCACCACCAAGGCAGGGGGCGAATACGAGCAGTACTTC | CASTTKAGGEYEQYF